Shown below are 8 T cell receptor beta chains from a single sample sequenced in a study of T cell responses to AZD1222 COVID-19 vaccine. Measured with immunoSEQ multiplex PCR; TCRdb has only the in-frame clones, and not every one. The sample comprises around 120,000 clones, around 85% of which are singletons, and around 6% rests with the top ten. The source was peripheral blood, collected on day 0 of AZD1222 vaccination. Source of these receptors: an adult in good health.

The CDR3 DNA sequence: TGTGCCAGCTCCGAACAGTGGGGAGGAAACACCATATATTTT. Its protein product is CASSEQWGGNTIYF. The chain links TRBV18 to TRBJ1-3; unclear D gene. The CDR3 is 14 amino acids. Germline CDR1 reads KGHSH; CDR2 reads LQKENI. With 6 bases removed from V and 4 bases from J, the gap between germline ends came to 13 bases.

V usage is TRBV10-3 and J usage is TRBJ1-1, with 9 nucleotides matching TRBD1. The V gene end was trimmed by 4 bases and the J gene end by 0 bases; junction bases not matched to a gene: 9. Germline CDR1 ENHRY, CDR2 SYGVKD. There are 17 residues in the CDR3. The CDR3 DNA reads as TGTGCCATCAGTGGGCCGACAGGGGGAGGCATGAACACTGAAGCTTTCTTT. It yields the protein CAISGPTGGGMNTEAFF.

The chain links TRBV24-1 to TRBJ2-1; D uncertain. Trimming shortened V by 5 bases and J by 2 bases, and 9 bases separated the two germline ends. This CDR3 spans 14 amino acids. The germline CDR1 and CDR2 sequences are KGHDR and SFDVKD. The CDR3 DNA reads as TGTGCCACCAGTGGTGGGAAAGCCTACAATGAGCAGTTCTTC. This translates into CATSGGKAYNEQFF.

The gene calls are TRBV30 and TRBJ2-7, with 7 positions matching TRBD1. Germline V gives CDR1 GTSNPN, CDR2 SVGIG (reference sequence). This CDR3 is built from 13 residues. The V segment lost 1 base and the J segment 5 bases; nucleotides outside the gene matches: 5. DNA of the CDR3: TGTGCCTGGAGTGCGGACAGGAGGCACGAGCAGTACTTC. This codes for CAWSADRRHEQYF.

The chain links TRBV6-2 or TRBV6-3 to TRBJ1-1, with TRBD1 matching over 7 bases. The germline V gene has CDR1 MNHEY and CDR2 SVGEGT. The length of the CDR3 is 15 residues. The ends lost 2 bases at V and 5 bases at J; junction bases unmatched: 8. DNA for the CDR3: TGTGCCAGCAGTTACGCTGACAGGGTAGTGACTGAAGCTTTCTTT. This gives the protein CASSYADRVVTEAFF.

The chain joins TRBV5-5 to TRBJ1-4; 9 bases are a match to TRBD1. This CDR3 comprises 14 residues. The V and J ends lost 3 bases and 6 bases, in that order; junction bases with no gene match: 3. Germline V CDR1 and CDR2: SGHKS, YYEKEE (reference sequence). CDR3 bases: TGTGCCAGCAGCTATGGGACAGGGTATGAAAAACTGTTTTTT. Protein product: CASSYGTGYEKLFF. The full variable domain, with the rest looked up from reference TRBV5-5 and TRBJ1-4, is DAGVTQSPTHLIKTRGQQVTLRCSPISGHKSVSWYQQVLGQGPQFIFQYYEKEERGRGNFPDRFSARQFPNYSSELNVNALLLGDSALYLCASSYGTGYEKLFFGSGTQLSVL.

V is TRBV7-2 and J is TRBJ2-7; D possibly corresponds to TRBD1 (5 bases). Germline V gene sequence: CDR1 SGHTA, CDR2 FQGNSA. V shed 5 bases and J shed 5 bases, with 19 bases lying between them. There are 15 residues in the CDR3. CDR3 DNA: TGTGCCAGCAGCCCAGCCCCAGGGAAGCTTAACGAGCAGTACTTC. Protein sequence: CASSPAPGKLNEQYF.

The V gene is TRBV2, the J gene TRBJ1-3; D not resolved. Deletions cut 6 bases from V and 8 bases from J, with 14 bases between. The V gene's germline CDR1 is SNHLY and CDR2 FYNNEI. The CDR3 is made up of 13 amino acids. CDR3 loop: CASRREGGYTIYF. Written as DNA, the CDR3 is TGTGCCAGCAGGAGGGAGGGAGGTTACACCATATATTTT. Full variable domain (outside the CDR3, taken from reference TRBV2 and TRBJ1-3): EPEVTQTPSHQVTQMGQEVILRCVPISNHLYFYWYRQILGQKVEFLVSFYNNEISEKSEIFDDQFSVERPDGSNFTLKIRSTKLEDSAMYFCASRREGGYTIYFGEGSWLTVV.